The clone carrying this T cell receptor beta chain has a count of ten or more. The sample is drawn from a study of T-cell reconstitution after alpha-beta-depleted transplantation in children. This CDR3 is 20 amino acids long. CDR1 and CDR2 (germline): SGHAT, FQDESV (reference sequence). Trimming took off 2 bases at V and 3 bases at J, with 25 bases between the two ends. Unique molecular identifiers were used in preparing the TCRbeta library. TCRdb ran MiXCR on the PCR reads and lists one entry per CDR3 protein. The sample has 150,000 to 200,000 distinct CDR3 sequences, around 10% seen once. The rearrangement links TRBV11-1 to TRBJ2-2; D might be TRBD1 (6 bases). The sample was PBMCs, taken before TCRalphabeta/CD19-depleted stem cell transplant. The clonotype originates from a boy aged 2-9 years with acute myeloid leukemia, due to receive a stem cell transplant. CDR3 bases: TGTGCCAGCAGCTTAACTTCAGACAGGTTGAAATCGGGGTACACCGGGGAGCTGTTTTTT. Its translation: CASSLTSDRLKSGYTGELFF.